The T cell receptor (beta chain) under discussion was sequenced for a study of T cells in tuberculosis. Study outcomes and limitations: T cells binding CD1B-GMM tetramer weakly possibly escaped the sort.

This CDR3 contains 16 residues. The junction had 8 bases not matched to a gene; V was cut back by 3 bases and J by 3 bases. Germline lookup yields CDR1 SGDLS and CDR2 YYNGEE. TCRdb's table, derived via immunoSEQ multiplex PCR, lists solely in-frame clones and lacks some. This sample has 70,000 to 95,000 clones, with around 90% found just once. Thawed, overnight-rested PBMC were stained with GMM-loaded CD1B tetramer, viability dye and anti-CD3, then sorted. The CD1B tetramers carried C32 glucose monomycolate purified from Rhodococcus equi. Sequences were obtained from CD1b-GMM tetramer-negative cells sorted from PBMCs. The rearrangement uses TRBV9 and TRBJ2-1, with 8 bases identical to TRBD2. The origin of this receptor is an adult woman with latent tuberculosis. The CDR3 reads CASSDNSGAYYNEQFF. The DNA of the CDR3 is TGTGCCAGCAGCGATAATAGCGGGGCCTACTACAATGAGCAGTTCTTC.